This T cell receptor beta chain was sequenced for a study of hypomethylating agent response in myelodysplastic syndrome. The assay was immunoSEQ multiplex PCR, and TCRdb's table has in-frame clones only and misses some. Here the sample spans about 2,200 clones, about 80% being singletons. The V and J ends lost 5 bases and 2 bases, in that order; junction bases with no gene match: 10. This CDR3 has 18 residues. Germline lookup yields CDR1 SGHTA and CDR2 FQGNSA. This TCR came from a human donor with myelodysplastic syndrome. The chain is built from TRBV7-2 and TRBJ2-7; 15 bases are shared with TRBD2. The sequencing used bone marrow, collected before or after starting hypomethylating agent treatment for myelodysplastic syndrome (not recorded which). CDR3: CASSLGTSGGSFTYEQYF. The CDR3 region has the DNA TGTGCCAGCAGCCTAGGGACTAGCGGGGGGTCTTTCACCTACGAGCAGTACTTC. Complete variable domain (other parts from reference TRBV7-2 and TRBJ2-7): GAGVSQSPSNKVTEKGKDVELRCDPISGHTALYWYRQSLGQGLEFLIYFQGNSAPDKSGLPSDRFSAERTGGSVSTLTIQRTQQEDSAVYLCASSLGTSGGSFTYEQYFGPGTRLTVT.